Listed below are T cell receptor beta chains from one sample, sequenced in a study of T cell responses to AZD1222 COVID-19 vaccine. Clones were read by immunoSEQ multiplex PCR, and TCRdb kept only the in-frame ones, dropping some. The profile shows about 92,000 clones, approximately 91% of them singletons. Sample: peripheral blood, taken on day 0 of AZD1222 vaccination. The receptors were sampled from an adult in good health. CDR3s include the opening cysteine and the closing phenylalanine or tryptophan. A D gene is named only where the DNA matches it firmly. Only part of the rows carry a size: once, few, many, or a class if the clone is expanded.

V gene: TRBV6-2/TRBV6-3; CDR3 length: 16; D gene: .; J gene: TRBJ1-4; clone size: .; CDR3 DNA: TGTGCCAGCAGTGTAGATCCGAGGCAATTGATAGAAAAACTGTTTTTT; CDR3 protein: CASSVDPRQLIEKLFF
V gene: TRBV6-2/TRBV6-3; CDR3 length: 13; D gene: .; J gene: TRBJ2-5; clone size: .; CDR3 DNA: TGTGCCAGCAGTTACGCAGTAAAAGAGACCCAGTACTTC; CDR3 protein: CASSYAVKETQYF
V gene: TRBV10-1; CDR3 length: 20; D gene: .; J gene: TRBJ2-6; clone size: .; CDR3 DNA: TGCGCCAGCACCAGACAGAGACCAAGTTGTTCTCGGGATGGGGCCAACGTCCTGACTTTC; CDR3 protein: CASTRQRPSCSRDGANVLTF
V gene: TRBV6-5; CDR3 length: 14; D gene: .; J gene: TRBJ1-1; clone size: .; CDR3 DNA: TGTGCCAGCAGTTCCTCGGAGGGGTTAGGTGAAGCTTTCTTT; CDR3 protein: CASSSSEGLGEAFF
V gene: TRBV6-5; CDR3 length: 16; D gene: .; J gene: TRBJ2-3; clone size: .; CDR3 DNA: TGTGCCAGCAGTTACTCGTTTGGGACGGTGCGGGATACGCAGTATTTT; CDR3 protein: CASSYSFGTVRDTQYF
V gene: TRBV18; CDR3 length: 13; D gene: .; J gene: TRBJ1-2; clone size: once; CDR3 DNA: TGTGCCAGCTCACCCGGCAGTTCGTATCTCTACACCTTC; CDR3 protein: CASSPGSSYLYTF
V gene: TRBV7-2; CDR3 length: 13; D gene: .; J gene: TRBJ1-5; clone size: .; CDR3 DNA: TGTGTCAGCAGCTTAGAGGGACTGCAGCCCCAGCATTTT; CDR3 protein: CVSSLEGLQPQHF
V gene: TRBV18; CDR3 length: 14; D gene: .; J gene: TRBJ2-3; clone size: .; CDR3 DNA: TGTGCCAGCTCACCCCGGGCCACGGGGGATACGCAGTATTTT; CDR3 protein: CASSPRATGDTQYF
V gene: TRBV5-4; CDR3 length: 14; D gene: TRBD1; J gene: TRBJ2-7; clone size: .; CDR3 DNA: TGTGCCAGCAGCTTTACGACAGGGAAGAACGAGCAGTACTTC; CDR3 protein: CASSFTTGKNEQYF
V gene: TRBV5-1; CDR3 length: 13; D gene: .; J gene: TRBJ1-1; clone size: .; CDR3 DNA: TGCGCCAGCAGCTTGAGTATGGCCGGTGAAGCTTTCTTT; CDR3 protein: CASSLSMAGEAFF
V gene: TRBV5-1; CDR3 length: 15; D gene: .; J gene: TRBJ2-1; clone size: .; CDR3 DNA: TGCGCCAGCAGCTTGGCGGGATCTTCTATCAATGAGCAGTTCTTC; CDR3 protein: CASSLAGSSINEQFF
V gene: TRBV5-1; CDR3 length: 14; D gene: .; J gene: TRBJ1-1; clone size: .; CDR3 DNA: TGCGCCAGCAGCTTGGAGGCGGGCAAGGCTGAAGCTTTCTTT; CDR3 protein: CASSLEAGKAEAFF
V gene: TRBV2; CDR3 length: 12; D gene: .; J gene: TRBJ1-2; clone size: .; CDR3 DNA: TGTGCCAGCAACAGGGTTGGCTATGGCTACACCTTC; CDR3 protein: CASNRVGYGYTF
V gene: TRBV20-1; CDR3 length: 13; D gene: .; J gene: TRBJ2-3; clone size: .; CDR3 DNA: TGCAGTGCTAGTCTTGTGTCGGCAGATACGCAGTATTTT; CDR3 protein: CSASLVSADTQYF
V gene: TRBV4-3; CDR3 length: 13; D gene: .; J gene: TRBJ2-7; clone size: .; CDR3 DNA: TGCGCCAGCAGCCAATCACAGGGATACGAGCAGTACTTC; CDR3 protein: CASSQSQGYEQYF
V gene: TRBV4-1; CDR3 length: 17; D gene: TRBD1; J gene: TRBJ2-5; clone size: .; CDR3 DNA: TGCGCCAGCAGCCAAGTGGGACAGGCGAGTCGGCTGGAGACCCAGTACTTC; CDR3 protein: CASSQVGQASRLETQYF
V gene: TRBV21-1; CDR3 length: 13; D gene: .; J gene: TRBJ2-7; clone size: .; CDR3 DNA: TGTGCCAGCAGCAAAGCAGACAGCTACGAGCAGTACTTC; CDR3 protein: CASSKADSYEQYF
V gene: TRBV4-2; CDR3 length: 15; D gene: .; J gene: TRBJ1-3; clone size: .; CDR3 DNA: TGTGCCAGCAGCCAAGAAGGGACGGAAGGAAACACCATATATTTT; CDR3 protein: CASSQEGTEGNTIYF
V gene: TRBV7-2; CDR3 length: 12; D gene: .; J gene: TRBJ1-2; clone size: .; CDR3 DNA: TGTGCCAGCAGCTTAGCATTCCGGGGCTACACCTTC; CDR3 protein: CASSLAFRGYTF
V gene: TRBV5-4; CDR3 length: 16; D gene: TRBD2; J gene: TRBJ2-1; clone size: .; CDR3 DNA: TGTGCCAGCAGCTTGGTTCATAGCGGGGGGGCCAATGAGCAGTTCTTC; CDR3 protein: CASSLVHSGGANEQFF
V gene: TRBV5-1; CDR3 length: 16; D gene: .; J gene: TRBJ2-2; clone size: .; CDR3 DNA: TGCGCCAGCAGCTTTTCGGCGGTCGGGAACACCGGGGAGCTGTTTTTT; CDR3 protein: CASSFSAVGNTGELFF
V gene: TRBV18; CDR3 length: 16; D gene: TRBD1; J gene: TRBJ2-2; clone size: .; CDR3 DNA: TGTGCCAGCTCACCACCGCAAGGGGGCGATACCGGGGAGCTGTTTTTT; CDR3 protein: CASSPPQGGDTGELFF
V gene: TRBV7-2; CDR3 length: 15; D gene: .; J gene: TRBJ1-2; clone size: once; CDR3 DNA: TGTGCCAGCAGCCCGGTAAGGGGGAACCCCTATGGCTACACCTTC; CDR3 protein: CASSPVRGNPYGYTF
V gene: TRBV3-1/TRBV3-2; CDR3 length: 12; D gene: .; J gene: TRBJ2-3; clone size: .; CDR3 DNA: TGTGCCAGCAGCCGGGGGTCGGATACGCAGTATTTT; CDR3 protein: CASSRGSDTQYF
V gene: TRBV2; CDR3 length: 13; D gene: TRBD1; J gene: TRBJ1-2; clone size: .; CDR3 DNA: TGTGCCAGCAGAGACGGACAGGGTTATGGCTACACCTTC; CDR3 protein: CASRDGQGYGYTF
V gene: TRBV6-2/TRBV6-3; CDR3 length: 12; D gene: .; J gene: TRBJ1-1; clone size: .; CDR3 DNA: TGTGCCAGCAGCCAAACATGGTCTGAAGCTTTCTTT; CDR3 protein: CASSQTWSEAFF
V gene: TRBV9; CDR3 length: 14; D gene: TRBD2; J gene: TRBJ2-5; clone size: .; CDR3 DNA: TGTGCCAGCAACGGCGGGGGGCTTCAGGAGACCCAGTACTTC; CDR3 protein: CASNGGGLQETQYF
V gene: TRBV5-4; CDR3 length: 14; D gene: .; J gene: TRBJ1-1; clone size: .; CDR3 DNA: TGTGCCAGCAGCTTCGCTGACGGAAACACTGAAGCTTTCTTT; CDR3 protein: CASSFADGNTEAFF
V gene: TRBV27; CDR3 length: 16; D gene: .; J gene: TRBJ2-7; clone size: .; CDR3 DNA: TGTGCCAGCAGTTTATCGAATCGGGGCAGTACCTACGAGCAGTACTTC; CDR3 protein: CASSLSNRGSTYEQYF